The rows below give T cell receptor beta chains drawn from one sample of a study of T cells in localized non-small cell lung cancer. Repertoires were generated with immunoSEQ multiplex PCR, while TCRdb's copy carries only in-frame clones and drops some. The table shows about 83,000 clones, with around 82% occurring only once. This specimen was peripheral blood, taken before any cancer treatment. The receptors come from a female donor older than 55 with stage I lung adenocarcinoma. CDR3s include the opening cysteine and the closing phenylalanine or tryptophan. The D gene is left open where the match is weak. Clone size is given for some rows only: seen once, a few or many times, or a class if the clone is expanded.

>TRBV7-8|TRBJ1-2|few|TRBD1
CASSLVAGGDGYTF
TGTGCCAGCAGCTTAGTGGCAGGGGGCGATGGCTACACCTTC
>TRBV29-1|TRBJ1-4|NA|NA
CSVEDLYRGLFF
TGCAGCGTTGAAGATCTTTACAGAGGACTGTTTTTT
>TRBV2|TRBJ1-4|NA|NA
CASSSVWEKLFF
TGTGCCAGCAGTTCCGTCTGGGAAAAACTGTTTTTT
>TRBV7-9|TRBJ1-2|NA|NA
CASSLSGSNYGYTF
TGTGCCAGCAGCTTGTCGGGGTCTAACTATGGCTACACCTTC
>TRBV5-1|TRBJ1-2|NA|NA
CASSPASHYGYTF
TGCGCCAGCAGTCCTGCCAGCCACTATGGCTACACCTTC
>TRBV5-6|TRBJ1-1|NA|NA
CASSLVGTEAFF
TGTGCCAGCAGCTTGGTCGGCACTGAAGCTTTCTTT
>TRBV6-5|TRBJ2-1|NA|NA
CASSPRLHNEQFF
TGTGCCAGCAGCCCTAGACTTCACAATGAGCAGTTCTTC
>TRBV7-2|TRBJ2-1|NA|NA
CASRGDSEYNEQFF
TGTGCCAGCCGGGGGGACAGTGAGTACAATGAGCAGTTCTTC
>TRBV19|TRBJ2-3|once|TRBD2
CASSRGLAGWTDTQYF
TGTGCCAGTAGTAGGGGACTAGCCGGTTGGACAGATACGCAGTATTTT
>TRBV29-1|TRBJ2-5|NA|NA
CSVGGFGGETQYF
TGCAGCGTCGGGGGATTCGGGGGCGAGACCCAGTACTTC
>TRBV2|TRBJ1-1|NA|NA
CASSEGSGWGANEAFF
TGTGCCAGCAGTGAAGGTAGTGGTTGGGGGGCCAATGAAGCTTTCTTT
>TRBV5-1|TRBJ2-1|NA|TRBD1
CASSPTGGGLDEQFF
TGCGCCAGCAGCCCGACAGGGGGCGGTTTGGATGAGCAGTTCTTC
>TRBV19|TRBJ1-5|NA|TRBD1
CASSNRRQGSNQPQHF
TGTGCCAGTAGTAATAGGAGACAGGGTAGCAATCAGCCCCAGCATTTT
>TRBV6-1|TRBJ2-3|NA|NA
CASERRDTQYF
TGTGCCAGCGAAAGACGGGATACGCAGTATTTT
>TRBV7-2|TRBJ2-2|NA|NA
CASSLASGFSGELFF
TGTGCCAGCAGCTTAGCCTCAGGGTTTTCCGGGGAGCTGTTTTTT
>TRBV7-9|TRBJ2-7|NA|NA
CASRSPRDYEQYF
TGTGCCAGCAGATCCCCCCGGGACTACGAGCAGTACTTC
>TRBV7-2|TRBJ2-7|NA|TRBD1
CASSPRTGEALEQYF
TGTGCCAGCAGCCCTCGGACAGGGGAAGCTCTCGAGCAGTACTTC
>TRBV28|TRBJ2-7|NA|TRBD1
CASRGGTGSYEQYF
TGTGCCAGCAGGGGCGGGACAGGGTCCTACGAGCAGTACTTC